Described below is a single T cell receptor beta chain sequence and its context. As yet, its antigen is unknown. No DNA is given; TCRdb re-called the 5' RACE reads and lists each CDR3 protein once. The sample holds approximately 100,000 distinct CDR3 sequences. The sample is drawn from a study of monozygotic twins with inflammatory bowel disease. The CDR3 consists of 13 residues. Findings and limits, study-wide: Healthy co-twins had higher TCRbeta inverse Simpson diversity than their IBD twins.

Sequencing input: blood. This receptor was obtained from a human donor with ulcerative colitis or Crohn's disease, or a healthy co-twin of an affected twin (not recorded which). This chain joins TRBV12-3 or TRBV12-4 and TRBJ2-5; TCRdb returns TRBD1, unconfirmable since there is no DNA. The CDR3 region is CASSSERGETQYF.